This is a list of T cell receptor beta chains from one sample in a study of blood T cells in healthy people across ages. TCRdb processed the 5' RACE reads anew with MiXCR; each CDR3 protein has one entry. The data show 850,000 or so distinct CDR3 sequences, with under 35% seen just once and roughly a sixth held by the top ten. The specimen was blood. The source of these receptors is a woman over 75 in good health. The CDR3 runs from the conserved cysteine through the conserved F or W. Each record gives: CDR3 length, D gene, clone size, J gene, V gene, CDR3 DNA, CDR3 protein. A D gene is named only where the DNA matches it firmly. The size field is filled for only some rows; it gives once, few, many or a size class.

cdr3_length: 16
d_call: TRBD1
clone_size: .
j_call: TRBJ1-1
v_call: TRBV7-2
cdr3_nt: TGTGCCAGCAGCTCGCCTCACAGGGGGCTGAACACTGAAGCTTTCTTT
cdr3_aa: CASSSPHRGLNTEAFF

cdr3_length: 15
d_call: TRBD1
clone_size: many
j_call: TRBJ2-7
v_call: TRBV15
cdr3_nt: TGTGCCACCAGCAGACCTGGGACAGGGAAGGTCGAGCAGTACTTC
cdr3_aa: CATSRPGTGKVEQYF

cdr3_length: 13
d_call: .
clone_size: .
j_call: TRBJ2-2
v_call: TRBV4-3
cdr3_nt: TGCGCCAGCAGCCGAGCAGAGACCGGGGAGCTGTTTTTT
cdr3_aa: CASSRAETGELFF

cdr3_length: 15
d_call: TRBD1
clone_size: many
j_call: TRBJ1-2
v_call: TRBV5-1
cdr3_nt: TGCGCCAGCAGCTTGGACACTTGGACAGGGGAGGGCTACACCTTC
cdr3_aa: CASSLDTWTGEGYTF

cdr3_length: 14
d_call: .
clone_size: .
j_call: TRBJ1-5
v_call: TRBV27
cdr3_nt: TGTGCCAGCAGGTTACAAACAGGGAGTCAGCCCCAGCATTTT
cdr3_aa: CASRLQTGSQPQHF

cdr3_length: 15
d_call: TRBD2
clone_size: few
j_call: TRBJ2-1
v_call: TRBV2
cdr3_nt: TGTGCCAGCAGTGTTACGAGCGGGGGGGCGGGTGAGCAGTTCTTC
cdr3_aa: CASSVTSGGAGEQFF

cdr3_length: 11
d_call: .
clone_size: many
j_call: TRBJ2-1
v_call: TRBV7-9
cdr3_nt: TGTGCCAGCAGCCCGCGGTATGAGCAGTTCTTC
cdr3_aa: CASSPRYEQFF

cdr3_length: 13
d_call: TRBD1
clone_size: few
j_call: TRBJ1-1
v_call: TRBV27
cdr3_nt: TGTGCCAGCCGGGGACAGGGTGTTACTGAAGCTTTCTTT
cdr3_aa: CASRGQGVTEAFF

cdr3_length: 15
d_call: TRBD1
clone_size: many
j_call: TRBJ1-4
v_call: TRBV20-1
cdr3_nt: TGCAGTGCTAGACCCAGGGGGCTAACTAATGAAAAACTGTTTTTT
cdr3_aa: CSARPRGLTNEKLFF

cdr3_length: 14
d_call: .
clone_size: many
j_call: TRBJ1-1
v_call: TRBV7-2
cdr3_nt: TGTGCCAGCAGCCAAGACCGGCTGAGAACTGAAGCTTTCTTT
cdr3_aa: CASSQDRLRTEAFF

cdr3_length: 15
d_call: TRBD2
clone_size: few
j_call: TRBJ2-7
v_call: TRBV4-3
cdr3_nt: TGCGCCAGCAGTTGGACTAGCGGGAGAGGTGACGAGCAGTACTTC
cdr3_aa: CASSWTSGRGDEQYF

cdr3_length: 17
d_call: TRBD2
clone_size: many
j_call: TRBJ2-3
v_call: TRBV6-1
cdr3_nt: TGTGCCAGCAGATCAGGCGGGGGAATTTCTCGCACAGATACGCAGTATTTT
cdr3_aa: CASRSGGGISRTDTQYF

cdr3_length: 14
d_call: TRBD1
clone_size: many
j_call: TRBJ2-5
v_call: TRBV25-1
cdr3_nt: TGTGCCAGCAGTGACAACAGGGGCGAGAAGACCCAGTACTTC
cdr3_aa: CASSDNRGEKTQYF

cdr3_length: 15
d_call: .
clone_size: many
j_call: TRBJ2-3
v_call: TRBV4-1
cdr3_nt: TGCGCCAGCAGCCCCAAGGACTCTCGCACAGATACGCAGTATTTT
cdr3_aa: CASSPKDSRTDTQYF

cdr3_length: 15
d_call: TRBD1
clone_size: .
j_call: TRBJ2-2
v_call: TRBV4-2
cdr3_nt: TGTGCCAGCAGATATTCACAGGGGTACACCGGGGAGCTGTTTTTT
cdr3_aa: CASRYSQGYTGELFF

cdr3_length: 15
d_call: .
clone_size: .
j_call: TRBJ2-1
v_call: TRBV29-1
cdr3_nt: TGCAGCGTTCGAGCGGTTGGGAGCTCCTACAATGAGCAGTTCTTC
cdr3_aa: CSVRAVGSSYNEQFF

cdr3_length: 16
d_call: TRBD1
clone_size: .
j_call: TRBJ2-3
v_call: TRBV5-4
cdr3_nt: TGTGCCAGCAGCTCCCGCGCGGCAGGGGGTTCAGATACGCAGTATTTT
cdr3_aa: CASSSRAAGGSDTQYF

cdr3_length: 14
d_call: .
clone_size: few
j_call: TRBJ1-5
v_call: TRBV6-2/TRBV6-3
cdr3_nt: TGTGCCAGCAGAAGAGGGGGTAGCAATCAGCCCCAGCATTTT
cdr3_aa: CASRRGGSNQPQHF

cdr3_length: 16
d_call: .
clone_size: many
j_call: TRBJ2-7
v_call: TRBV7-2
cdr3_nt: TGTGCCAGCAGCTATCCTGGTCCCCCGAAAGCCTACGAGCAGTACTTC
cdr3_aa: CASSYPGPPKAYEQYF

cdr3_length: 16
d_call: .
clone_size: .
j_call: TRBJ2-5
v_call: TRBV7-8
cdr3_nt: TGTGCCAGCAGCTTAGGGGATTTGGGGGTTCGAGAGACCCAGTACTTC
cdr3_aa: CASSLGDLGVRETQYF

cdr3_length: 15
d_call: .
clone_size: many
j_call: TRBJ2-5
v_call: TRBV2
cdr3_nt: TGTGCCAGCAGTGTGGGTCTCCCCGGGGAGGAGACCCAGTACTTC
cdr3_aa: CASSVGLPGEETQYF

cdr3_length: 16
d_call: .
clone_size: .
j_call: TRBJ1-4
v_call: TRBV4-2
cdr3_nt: TGTGCCAGCAGCCAAGATTTGGCAGGGGTTAATGAAAAACTGTTTTTT
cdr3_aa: CASSQDLAGVNEKLFF

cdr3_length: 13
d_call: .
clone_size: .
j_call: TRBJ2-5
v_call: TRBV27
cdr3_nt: TGTACCAGCAGTCGGCAGGGCCGAGAGACCCAGTACTTC
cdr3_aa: CTSSRQGRETQYF

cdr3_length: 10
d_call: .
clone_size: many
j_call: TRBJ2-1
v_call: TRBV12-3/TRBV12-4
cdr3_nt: TGTGCCAGCAGTAACAATGAGCAGTTCTTC
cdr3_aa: CASSNNEQFF

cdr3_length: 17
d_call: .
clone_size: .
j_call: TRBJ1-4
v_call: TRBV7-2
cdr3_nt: TGTGCCAGCAGCCCCGATAGGCGCAAGGGGACTAATGAAAAACTGTTTTTT
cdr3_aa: CASSPDRRKGTNEKLFF

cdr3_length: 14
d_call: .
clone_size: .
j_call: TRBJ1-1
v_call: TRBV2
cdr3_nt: TGTGCCAGCAGTCCCCAGGGTAGGTACACTGAAGCTTTCTTT
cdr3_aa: CASSPQGRYTEAFF

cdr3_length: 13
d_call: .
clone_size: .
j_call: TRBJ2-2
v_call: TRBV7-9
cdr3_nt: TGTGCCAGCAACGCCCAGGCTACCGGGGAGCTGTTTTTT
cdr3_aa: CASNAQATGELFF

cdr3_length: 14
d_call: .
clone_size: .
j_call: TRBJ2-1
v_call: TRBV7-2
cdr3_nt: TGTGCCAGCAGCTTAACCCCTTTACGACAGGTATACTTCTTC
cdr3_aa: CASSLTPLRQVYFF

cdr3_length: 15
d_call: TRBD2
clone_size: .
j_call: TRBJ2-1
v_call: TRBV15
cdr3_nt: TGTGCCACCAGCTTCCCTAGCGGGGGGGACATTGAGCAGTTCTTC
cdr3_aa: CATSFPSGGDIEQFF

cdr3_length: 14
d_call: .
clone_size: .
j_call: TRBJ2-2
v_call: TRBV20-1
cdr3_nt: TGCAGTGCTACGGACAGTGGAAGAACCGGGGAGCGGTTTTTT
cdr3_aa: CSATDSGRTGERFF

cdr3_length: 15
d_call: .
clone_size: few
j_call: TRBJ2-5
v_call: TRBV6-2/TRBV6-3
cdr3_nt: TGTGCCAGCAGTCCCTATGGTCTTTCCGAATATGAGCAGTACTTC
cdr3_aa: CASSPYGLSEYEQYF

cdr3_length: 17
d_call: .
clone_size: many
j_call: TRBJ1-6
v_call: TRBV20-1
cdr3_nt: TGCAGTGCTAGAGGGCCTATTGGGGAGCTGGATAATTCACCCCTCCACTTT
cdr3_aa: CSARGPIGELDNSPLHF

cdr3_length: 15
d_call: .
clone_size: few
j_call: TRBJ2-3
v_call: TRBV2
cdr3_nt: TGTGCCAGCAGTGAGATCCCCAGGGGAACAGATACGCAGTATTTT
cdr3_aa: CASSEIPRGTDTQYF

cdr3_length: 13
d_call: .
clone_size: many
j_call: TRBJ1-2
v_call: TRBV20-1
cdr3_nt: TGCAGTGCTAGAGATGGGGGGGCCGCAGGCTACACCTTC
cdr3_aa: CSARDGGAAGYTF

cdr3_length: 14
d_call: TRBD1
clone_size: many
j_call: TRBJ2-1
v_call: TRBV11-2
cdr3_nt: TGTGCCAGCAGCTCCAGGGGGCCCTACAATGAGCAGTTCTTC
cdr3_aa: CASSSRGPYNEQFF

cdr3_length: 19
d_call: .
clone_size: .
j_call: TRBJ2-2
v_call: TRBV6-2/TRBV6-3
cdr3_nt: TGTGTCAGCAGTTACTCGACAAATCCCGCGACAGGGAACACCGGGGAGCTGTTTTTT
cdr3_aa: CVSSYSTNPATGNTGELFF

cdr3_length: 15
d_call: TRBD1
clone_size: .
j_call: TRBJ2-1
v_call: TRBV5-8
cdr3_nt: TGTGCCAGCAGCCTTGGCAGGGGGCGAAACTACGAGCAGTTCTTC
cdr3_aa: CASSLGRGRNYEQFF

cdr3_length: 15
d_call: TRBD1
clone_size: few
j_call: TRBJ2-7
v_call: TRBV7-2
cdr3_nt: TGTGCCAGCAGTTTCGGCGGGACAGGGGTCGGCAAGCAGTACTTC
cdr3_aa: CASSFGGTGVGKQYF

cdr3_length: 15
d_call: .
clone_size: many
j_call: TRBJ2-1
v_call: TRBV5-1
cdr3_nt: TGCGCCAGCAGCTTGGGGCCCGGGGCGGGGACCTTTGAGTTCTTC
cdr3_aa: CASSLGPGAGTFEFF

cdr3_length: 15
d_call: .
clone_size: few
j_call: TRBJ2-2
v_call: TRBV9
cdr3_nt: TGTGCCAGCAGCGTAGGGGGGGCCGACACCGGGGAGCTGTTTTTT
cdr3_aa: CASSVGGADTGELFF

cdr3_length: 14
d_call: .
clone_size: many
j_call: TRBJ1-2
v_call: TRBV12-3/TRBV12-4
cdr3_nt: TGTGCCAGCAGCCAACAGGGAGTATGGGCTGGCTACACCTTC
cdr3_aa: CASSQQGVWAGYTF

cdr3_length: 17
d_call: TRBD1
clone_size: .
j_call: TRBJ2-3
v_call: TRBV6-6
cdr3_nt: TGTGCCAGCAGCTACAGGGGGGACAGGGATGTCACAGATACGCAGTATTTT
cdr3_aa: CASSYRGDRDVTDTQYF

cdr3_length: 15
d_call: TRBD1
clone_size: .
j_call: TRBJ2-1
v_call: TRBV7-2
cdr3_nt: TGTGCCGGCAGCTTGGGCAGGGGGTTGAAAGAGACCCAGTTCTTC
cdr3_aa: CAGSLGRGLKETQFF

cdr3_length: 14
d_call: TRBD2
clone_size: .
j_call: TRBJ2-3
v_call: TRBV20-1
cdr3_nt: TGCAGTGCCCTTAGCGGGAGAGTATCAGATACGCAGTATTTT
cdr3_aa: CSALSGRVSDTQYF

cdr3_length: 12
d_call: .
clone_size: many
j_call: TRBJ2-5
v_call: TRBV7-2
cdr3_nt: TGTGCCAGCAGCACAGACTGGACGGCCCAGTACTTC
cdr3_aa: CASSTDWTAQYF

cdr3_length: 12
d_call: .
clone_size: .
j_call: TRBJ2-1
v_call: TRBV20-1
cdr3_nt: TGCAGTGTGTGTCGCCGAGACAATGAGCAGTTCTTC
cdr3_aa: CSVCRRDNEQFF

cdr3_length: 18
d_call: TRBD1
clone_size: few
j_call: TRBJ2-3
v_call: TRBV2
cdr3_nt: TGTGCCAGCAGCACGGGACAGGCCACGTATACAAGCACAGATACGCAGTATTTT
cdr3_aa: CASSTGQATYTSTDTQYF

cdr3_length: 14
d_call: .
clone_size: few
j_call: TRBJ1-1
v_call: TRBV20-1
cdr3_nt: TGCAGTCTGGGGACCGGGTCGACGGGCACTGAAGCTTTCTTT
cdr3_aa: CSLGTGSTGTEAFF

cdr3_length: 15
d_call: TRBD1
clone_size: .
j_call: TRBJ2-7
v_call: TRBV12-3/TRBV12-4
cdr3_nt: TGTGCCAGCAGTTCTCCGGGACAGGGTTTCTACGAGCAGTACTTC
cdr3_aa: CASSSPGQGFYEQYF

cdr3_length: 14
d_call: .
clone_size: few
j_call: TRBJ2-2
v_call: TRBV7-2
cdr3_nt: TGTGCCAGCAGCTTAGCGACACGGACCGGGGAGCTGTTTTTT
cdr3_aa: CASSLATRTGELFF

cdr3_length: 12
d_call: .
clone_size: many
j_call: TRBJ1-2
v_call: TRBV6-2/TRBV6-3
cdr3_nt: TGTGCCAGCGGAGACAGACCGGGCGGCTACACCTTC
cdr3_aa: CASGDRPGGYTF

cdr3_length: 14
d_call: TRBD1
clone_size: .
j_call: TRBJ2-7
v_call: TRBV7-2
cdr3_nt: TGTGCCAGCAGCTTAGGGACAGGGTCCTACGTGCAGTACTTC
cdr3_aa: CASSLGTGSYVQYF

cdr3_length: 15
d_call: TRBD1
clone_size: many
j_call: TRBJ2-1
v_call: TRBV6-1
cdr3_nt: TGTGCCAGCAGTGACCCTTACAGGGGTATCAATGAGCAGTTCTTC
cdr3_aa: CASSDPYRGINEQFF